The next 7 T cell receptor beta chains were all read from a single sample in a study of T-cell reconstitution after alpha-beta-depleted transplantation in children. Preparation of the TCRbeta library involved a method that used unique molecular identifiers. TCRdb reprocessed the PCR reads with MiXCR, giving one entry per CDR3 protein. The sample holds 500,000 to 650,000 distinct CDR3 sequences; 10% to 15% are singletons and the top ten take approximately 2.1%. The specimen comprised PBMCs, mostly from graft donor cells, sampled 360 days after TCRalphabeta/CD19-depleted stem cell transplant. Every receptor here comes from a male patient aged 5 to 17 who had a stem cell transplant for acute myeloid leukemia, so the T cells may come from the graft donor.

This clonotype was detected ten times or more. This chain links TRBV25-1 with TRBJ1-6, with D tentatively TRBD1 (6 bases). V lost 6 bases to trimming and J lost 10 bases, with 13 bases between them. The V gene's germline CDR1 is MGHDK and CDR2 SYGVNS. The CDR3 is 13 amino acids. The CDR3 region is CASRAGGGSPLHF. In nucleotides, the CDR3 is TGTGCCAGCAGGGCAGGAGGGGGATCACCCCTCCACTTT. Complete variable domain (other parts from reference TRBV25-1 and TRBJ1-6): EADIYQTPRYLVIGTGKKITLECSQTMGHDKMYWYQQDPGMELHLIHYSYGVNSTEKGDLSSESTVSRIRTEHFPLTLESARPSHTSQYLCASRAGGGSPLHFGNGTRLTVT.

This clonotype was recorded at least ten times. The chain uses TRBV6-2 or TRBV6-3 and TRBJ2-3; TRBD2 matches 12 bases. This CDR3 has 17 residues. The ends lost 0 bases at V and 2 bases at J; junction bases unmatched: 3. Germline CDR1 and CDR2: MNHEY and SVGEGT. The DNA of the CDR3 is TGTGCCAGCAGTTACTCAAGACTAGCGGGGGACACAGATACGCAGTATTTT. It encodes CASSYSRLAGDTDTQYF.

V and J are TRBV30 and TRBJ2-5, with 11 bases fitting TRBD2. Per the germline V gene, CDR1 is GTSNPN and CDR2 is SVGIG (reference sequence). This CDR3 spans 15 amino acids. V gave up 1 base and J gave up 5 bases; unmatched junction bases: 6. CDR3 in amino acids: CAWSGGTSGGETQYF. DNA of the CDR3: TGTGCCTGGAGTGGGGGGACTAGCGGAGGGGAGACCCAGTACTTC.

The chain couples TRBV15 to TRBJ2-7; TRBD2 is a possible D gene (5 bases). The CDR3 is made up of 13 amino acids. Germline V gene lookup returns CDR1 LNHNV and CDR2 YYDKDF (reference sequence). The V end lost 0 bases, the J end lost 6 bases, and 9 bases lay between the germline ends. CDR3 DNA: TGTGCCACCAGCAGAGATATAGAGGGCGAGCAGTACTTC. Translated, it gives CATSRDIEGEQYF.

Many counts were recorded for this clonotype. The rearrangement joins TRBV28 to TRBJ2-7, with D perhaps TRBD1 (6 bases). CDR3 length: 16 residues. Trimming cost V 2 bases and J 2 bases, with 16 bases left between them. The germline gives CDR1 MDHEN, CDR2 SYDVKM. CDR3 coding DNA: TGTGCCAGCAGTTTAAAGTGGTTGGGGGCAACCTACGAGCAGTACTTC. It yields the protein CASSLKWLGATYEQYF.

This clonotype was observed a few times. V gene TRBV12-3 or TRBV12-4 combines with J gene TRBJ1-5; D may be TRBD1 (5 bases). The CDR3 is 15 residues long. V was trimmed by 3 bases and J by 2 bases, leaving 11 bases between them. CDR3 sequence (DNA): TGTGCCAGCAGTTTGGCAGGGCGCCGCAATCAGCCCCAGCATTTT. This translates into CASSLAGRRNQPQHF.

This clonotype was counted at least ten times. The chain combines TRBV12-3 or TRBV12-4 with TRBJ2-7, with D perhaps matching TRBD1 (5 bases). CDR3 length equals 15 residues. V was trimmed by 0 bases and J by 4 bases, leaving 13 bases between them. The CDR3 loop is CASSLAMGPNYEQYF. The CDR3 bases are TGTGCCAGCAGTTTAGCGATGGGGCCAAATTACGAGCAGTACTTC.